This TCR beta chain was found in a study of regulatory T cells in long-lasting Graves disease. This clonotype was observed a few times. This may come from a read error, since a much larger clone is one base off. Time point given: newly diagnosed GD, antithyroid drugs for less than 3 months. PBMCs were the source of the RNA used for TCR sequencing. With iRepertoire HTBI primers and Arm-PCR of CDR3 regions, TCR beta libraries were built. TCRdb redid the calling of the multiplex PCR reads with MiXCR, one entry per CDR3 protein. The sample consists of some 450,000 distinct CDR3 sequences, 16% of them appearing once. The germline gives CDR1 GTSNPN, CDR2 SVGIG (reference sequence). This CDR3 is built from 12 residues. V gave up 8 bases and J gave up 4 bases, with 14 bases separating them. These sequences were also reported in another study, on T cells in Graves' hyperthyroidism and ophthalmopathy.

The sequences come from peripheral blood mononuclear cells (PBMCs), collected at new diagnosis, from a patient treated with antithyroid drugs. The TCR sequence derives from a woman in her twenties or thirties with Graves disease. This chain uses TRBV30 with TRBJ1-1, with D possibly being TRBD1 (5 bases). CDR3 coding DNA: TGTGCCCGGGGGGAGGGACTCACTGAAGCTTTCTTT. Translated, it gives CARGEGLTEAFF.